The 28 T cell receptor beta chains reported below all come from one sample, sequenced in a study of cytomegalovirus exposure and HLA in healthy donors. Both 60 Vbeta primers and 13 Jbeta primers went into the PCR. Clones were read by immunoSEQ multiplex PCR, and TCRdb kept only the in-frame ones, dropping some. This sample has about 170,000 clones; approximately 79% occur once, and the top ten carry about 0.93%. Sequencing was performed on PBMCs. The origin of the receptors is a woman between 50 and 59 years old in good health and CMV-seropositive.

V usage is TRBV11-2 and J usage is TRBJ2-7; D is unresolved. Trimming shortened V by 1 base and J by 2 bases, and 3 bases separated the two germline ends. The CDR3 loop spans 12 amino acids. Per germline, CDR1 SGHAT and CDR2 FQNNGV. The CDR3: CASSLGAYEQYF. The CDR3 DNA reads TGTGCCAGCAGCTTAGGAGCCTACGAGCAGTACTTC.

In its sample, this clone was seen once. The chain joins TRBV15 to TRBJ1-1, with a weak D call TRBD1 (5 bases). The germline V and J ends were trimmed by 1 base and 11 bases, with 14 bases remaining between them. This CDR3 has 13 amino acids. CDR1 is LNHNV and CDR2 is YYDKDF in the germline V gene (reference sequence). The DNA of the CDR3 is TGTGCCACCAGCAGAGGACTAGGGGCGGGTGCTTTCTTT. This sequence encodes CATSRGLGAGAFF.

Details on this clone: Within the sample, other DNA sequences also encode this same CDR3. V usage is TRBV30 and J usage is TRBJ1-5; D possibly corresponds to TRBD1 (6 bases). CDR3 size: 14 residues. In germline, CDR1 is GTSNPN, CDR2 SVGIG (reference sequence). The V gene lost 2 bases and the J gene lost 2 bases, with 10 bases spanning the gap. Written as DNA, the CDR3 is TGTGCCTGGAGTCAACAGGGTGGCAATCAGCCCCAGCATTTT. This sequence encodes CAWSQQGGNQPQHF.

The V call is TRBV9, the J call TRBJ2-3, with D hard to call. Trimming took 4 bases from V and 3 from J, leaving 9 bases between them. The V gene's germline CDR1 is SGDLS and CDR2 YYNGEE. The CDR3 contains 13 residues. The CDR3 here is CASSSVVTDTQYF. The CDR3 DNA sequence: TGTGCCAGCAGCTCAGTTGTAACAGATACGCAGTATTTT. The full variable domain, with the rest looked up from reference TRBV9 and TRBJ2-3, is DSGVTQTPKHLITATGQRVTLRCSPRSGDLSVYWYQQSLDQGLQFLIQYYNGEERAKGNILERFSAQQFPDLHSELNLSSLELGDSALYFCASSSVVTDTQYFGPGTRLTVL.

This rearrangement joins TRBV7-2 to TRBJ1-4; 7 bases are shared with TRBD1. Per the germline V gene, CDR1 is SGHTA and CDR2 is FQGNSA. Trimming took 1 base from V and 4 from J; bases not matched to a gene: 3. This CDR3 is built from 15 residues. CDR3 loop: CASSLGDRDNEKLFF. The CDR3 region has the DNA TGTGCCAGCAGCTTAGGAGACAGGGATAATGAAAAACTGTTTTTT.

The chain couples TRBV6-5 to TRBJ1-1; no reliable D call. Germline values: CDR1 MNHEY, CDR2 SVGAGI. This CDR3 has 13 amino acids. Trimming took 5 bases from V and 1 from J, leaving 8 bases between them. The CDR3 sequence is CASSPSWNTEAFF. The CDR3 coding sequence is TGTGCCAGCAGTCCCAGTTGGAACACTGAAGCTTTCTTT.

V and J are TRBV4-1 and TRBJ2-7; maybe TRBD2 (6 bases). CDR3 length: 13 amino acids. Looked up from germline, CDR1 is MGHRA and CDR2 is YSYEKL. V lost 2 bases, J lost 5 bases, and 10 bases lay in between. The CDR3 loop reads CASSQMGGDEQYF. The DNA of the CDR3 is TGCGCCAGCAGCCAAATGGGGGGTGACGAGCAGTACTTC.

The DNA of the CDR3 is TGTGCCAGCTCAACGACTGCTAACTATGGCTACACCTTC. This sequence encodes CASSTTANYGYTF. The chain couples TRBV18 to TRBJ1-2; D remains ambiguous. This CDR3 comprises 13 residues. The V end lost 5 bases, the J end lost 0 bases, and 7 bases lay between the germline ends. Germline CDR1 and CDR2: KGHSH and LQKENI.

Note on this clone: Relative to the germline gene, one junction end is altered; a read error may explain this. The chain is built from TRBV10-3 and TRBJ2-4, with 10 bases matching TRBD1. Germline CDR1 is ENHRY and CDR2 is SYGVKD. This CDR3 has 14 amino acids. Here the CDR3 reads CAISGGTGVNIQYF. In DNA, the CDR3 is TGTGCCATTAGTGGGGGGACAGGGGTGAACATTCAGTACTTC.

This clone appeared a few times. This chain connects TRBV7-9 to TRBJ2-5; D ambiguous. V lost 1 base, J lost 6 bases, and 6 bases lay in between. Germline CDR1 SEHNR, CDR2 FQNEAQ (reference sequence). The CDR3 contains 12 residues. CDR3 sequence: CASSLDSQTQYF. CDR3 sequence (DNA): TGTGCCAGCAGCTTAGACAGCCAGACCCAGTACTTC.

J is TRBJ1-2 and V is TRBV20-1, with D maybe TRBD1 (6 bases). CDR3 length: 11 amino acids. Trimming shortened V by 6 bases and J by 3 bases, and 8 bases separated the two germline ends. Germline CDR1 and CDR2: DFQATT and SNEGSKA (reference sequence). This CDR3 reads CSARQDYGYTF. In nucleotides, the CDR3 is TGCAGTGCCAGACAGGACTATGGCTACACCTTC.

The chain links TRBV29-1 to TRBJ1-3, with D maybe TRBD1 (5 bases). Germline CDR1 SQVTM, CDR2 ANQGSEA. This CDR3 is built from 14 residues. Trimming stripped 5 bases from V and 0 bases from J, with 11 bases between. The CDR3 sequence is CSVSRGLSGNTIYF. In DNA, the CDR3 is TGCAGCGTTTCTAGGGGCCTCTCTGGAAACACCATATATTTT.

This chain links TRBV25-1 with TRBJ2-6, with D perhaps matching TRBD1 (5 bases). This CDR3 is built from 17 residues. Looked up from germline, CDR1 is MGHDK and CDR2 is SYGVNS. V was pared by 1 base and J by 0 bases, with 10 bases between. The CDR3 DNA sequence: TGTGCCAGCAGTGAATCCGCAGGGATCTCTGGGGCCAACGTCCTGACTTTC. Amino acids: CASSESAGISGANVLTF.

This sequence joins TRBV6-6 and TRBJ2-7; the match to TRBD1 covers 9 bases. The V gene end was trimmed by 6 bases and the J gene end by 2 bases; junction bases not matched to a gene: 5. The V gene's germline CDR1 is MNHNY and CDR2 SVGAGI (reference sequence). CDR3 length: 14 amino acids. The CDR3 DNA is TGTGCCAGCAGGGGACAGGGAAACGCCTACGAGCAGTACTTC. Translation gives CASRGQGNAYEQYF.

The V call is TRBV10-3, the J call TRBJ2-7; no clear D. This CDR3 is built from 15 residues. Germline V gene data show CDR1 as ENHRY and CDR2 as SYGVKD. V shed 2 bases and J shed 1 base, with 12 bases lying between them. CDR3: CAISEESYRSYEQYF. The CDR3 region has the DNA TGTGCCATCAGTGAGGAGTCGTACAGATCCTACGAGCAGTACTTC.

This clone was seen just once. The chain links TRBV2 to TRBJ2-1, with D hard to call. The CDR3 contains 13 residues. V gave up 6 bases and J gave up 9 bases, with 15 bases separating them. Germline V gene data show CDR1 as SNHLY and CDR2 as FYNNEI. The CDR3 loop is CASRTTYSSEQFF. Here the CDR3 DNA reads TGTGCCAGCAGGACAACATACAGTAGTGAGCAGTTCTTC.

This rearrangement joins TRBV5-4 to TRBJ1-3; maybe TRBD1 (5 bases). CDR1 SGHNT and CDR2 YYREEE come from the germline V gene (reference sequence). The CDR3 has 14 amino acids. V shed 4 bases and J shed 0 bases, with 8 bases lying between them. CDR3 bases: TGTGCCAGCAGCCGAGACAGCTCTGGAAACACCATATATTTT. Its protein product is CASSRDSSGNTIYF. Using reference TRBV5-4 and TRBJ1-3 for the parts outside the CDR3, the full variable domain is ETGVTQSPTHLIKTRGQQVTLRCSSQSGHNTVSWYQQALGQGPQFIFQYYREEENGRGNFPPRFSGLQFPNYSSELNVNALELDDSALYLCASSRDSSGNTIYFGEGSWLTVV.

The chain links TRBV27 to TRBJ2-5; 7 bases match TRBD2. The V gene end was trimmed by 6 bases and the J gene end by 2 bases; junction bases not matched to a gene: 3. The CDR3 contains 13 residues. Germline CDR1 reads MNHEY; CDR2 reads SMNVEV (reference sequence). The CDR3 protein is CASSRGGQETQYF. The CDR3 nucleotides read TGTGCCAGCAGCCGCGGGGGTCAAGAGACCCAGTACTTC.

The chain combines TRBV6-5 with TRBJ1-2; D possibly corresponds to TRBD1 (6 bases). Germline V lookup: CDR1 MNHEY, CDR2 SVGAGI. V was trimmed by 5 bases and J by 4 bases, leaving 11 bases between them. The CDR3 is made up of 13 amino acids. DNA for the CDR3: TGTGCCAGCAGTGAAGGGGGAAGCTATGGCTACACCTTC. It yields the protein CASSEGGSYGYTF.

The chain has TRBV27 and TRBJ2-7, with 7 positions matching TRBD2. This CDR3 has 14 residues. V gave up 5 bases and J gave up 1 base; unmatched junction bases: 5. Germline V gene lookup returns CDR1 MNHEY and CDR2 SMNVEV (reference sequence). CDR3 sequence reads: CASSPRRGSYEQYF. The CDR3 DNA reads TGTGCCAGCAGTCCCCGGCGGGGGTCCTACGAGCAGTACTTC.

The chain recombines TRBV4-3 with TRBJ1-6; 7 nucleotides align to TRBD1. The CDR3 has 15 amino acids. V dropped 4 bases and J dropped 3; count of bases not matched to a gene: 3. Per the germline V gene, CDR1 is LGHNA and CDR2 is YSLEER. Here the CDR3 reads CASSLGQFYNSPLHF. DNA of the CDR3: TGCGCCAGCAGCCTGGGACAGTTCTATAATTCACCCCTCCACTTT.

The genes are TRBV4-1 and TRBJ2-2; 9 bases line up with TRBD1. With V trimmed by 0 bases and J by 0 bases, 2 bases remained unmatched. The CDR3 is 17 amino acids. CDR1 is MGHRA, CDR2 YSYEKL, per germline. CDR3 sequence (DNA): TGCGCCAGCAGCCAAGACCGACAGGGGGCGAACACCGGGGAGCTGTTTTTT. Translating it yields CASSQDRQGANTGELFF.

The chain uses TRBV28 and TRBJ2-5, with D maybe TRBD1 (5 bases). Per the germline V gene, CDR1 is MDHEN and CDR2 is SYDVKM. The V gene lost 8 bases and the J gene lost 3 bases, with 13 bases spanning the gap. The CDR3 runs 13 residues. The CDR3 region is CASLRVGEETQYF. CDR3 nucleotide sequence: TGTGCCAGCCTCAGGGTTGGAGAAGAGACCCAGTACTTC.

V and J are TRBV30 and TRBJ2-5; D is possibly TRBD2 (7 bases). The CDR3 covers 16 residues. Germline V gives CDR1 GTSNPN, CDR2 SVGIG (reference sequence). The V gene lost 0 bases and the J gene lost 5 bases, with 19 bases spanning the gap. CDR3 sequence (DNA): TGTGCCTGGAGTGTACTTCAGGACGGGGGGCGGGAGACCCAGTACTTC. Amino acid sequence: CAWSVLQDGGRETQYF.

The chain recombines TRBV5-6 with TRBJ2-5; 10 nucleotides match TRBD2. V lost 0 bases, J lost 5 bases, and 4 bases stayed unmatched. CDR1 is SGHDT and CDR2 is YYEEEE in the germline V gene. The CDR3 loop spans 15 amino acids. CDR3 sequence (DNA): TGTGCCAGCAGCTTGGAAGCGGGAGGGCCGGAGACCCAGTACTTC. It codes for CASSLEAGGPETQYF. Supplemented by reference TRBV5-6 and TRBJ2-5, the full variable domain reads DAGVTQSPTHLIKTRGQQVTLRCSPKSGHDTVSWYQQALGQGPQFIFQYYEEEERQRGNFPDRFSGHQFPNYSSELNVNALLLGDSALYLCASSLEAGGPETQYFGPGTRLLVL.

This clone was seen just once. The V and J genes are TRBV27 and TRBJ2-1; D is perhaps TRBD2 (6 bases). Germline values: CDR1 MNHEY, CDR2 SMNVEV (reference sequence). The CDR3 sequence is 16 residues long. V was clipped by 6 bases and J by 0 bases, with 15 bases between them. Written as DNA, the CDR3 is TGTGCCAGCAGCCGTGGGACTCGCAGCTCCTACAATGAGCAGTTCTTC. Translated, it gives CASSRGTRSSYNEQFF.

The CDR3 nucleotides are TGTGCCAGCAGCCATTCCGGGGGATATGGAAACACCATATATTTT. It is translated as CASSHSGGYGNTIYF. The genes are TRBV4-2 and TRBJ1-3; D might be TRBD1 (5 bases). The CDR3 extends over 15 amino acids. Trimming took 3 bases from V and 3 from J, leaving 12 bases between them. Germline lookup yields CDR1 LGHNA and CDR2 YNFKEQ.

The J gene is TRBJ2-7, the V gene TRBV5-5, with D unresolved. V was clipped by 0 bases and J by 3 bases, with 4 bases between them. CDR1 is SGHKS, CDR2 YYEKEE, per germline (reference sequence). CDR3 length equals 12 residues. CDR3 sequence: CASSLASYEQYF. The CDR3 DNA sequence: TGTGCCAGCAGCTTGGCGAGCTACGAGCAGTACTTC.